This T cell receptor beta chain was recorded in a study of T cell changes during pregnancy in multiple sclerosis. V was shortened by 2 bases and J by 7 bases, with 11 bases between the two germline ends. There are 13 residues in the CDR3. From germline, CDR1 is MDHEN and CDR2 SYDVKM. Here immunoSEQ multiplex PCR was the method, and the copy in TCRdb shows in-frame clones only, minus some. Of about 75,000 clones listed, about 94% are singletons. This chain uses TRBV28 with TRBJ1-2; the D gene is possibly TRBD1 (5 bases). The clonotype originates from a female donor with multiple sclerosis, enrolled in a pregnancy study. This specimen consisted of CD4+ T cells from peripheral blood mononuclear cells, obtained after pregnancy. The CDR3 loop reads CASSLVGGGGYTF. The CDR3 DNA reads TGTGCCAGCAGTTTAGTGGGGGGTGGTGGCTACACCTTC.